The clone carrying this T cell receptor (beta chain) was picked up many times. Its antigen is unknown. Breast cancer patients provided tissue from their axillary draining lymph nodes. The entry originates in a study of breast tumors, draining lymph nodes, adjacent tissues. Study-wide results and caveats: Tumor repertoires ranked between lymph nodes and nontumor tissue in diversity, with V and J gene preferences. Tumor and nontumor repertoires were significantly more similar in luminal-like than in basal-like breast cancer. Findings are consistent with lymph node origin and intratumoral expansion of most tumor T cells.

TCRdb redid the calling of the multiplex PCR reads with MiXCR, one entry per CDR3 protein. The sample holds fewer than 250,000 distinct CDR3 sequences; less than 40% are singletons and the top ten take roughly 1.5%. The V gene lost 5 bases and the J gene lost 5 bases, with 9 bases spanning the gap. This CDR3 has 12 residues. Germline V lookup: CDR1 SEHNR, CDR2 FQNEAQ (reference sequence). The rearrangement uses TRBV7-9 and TRBJ2-5; no definite D call. This clonotype was sampled from a female donor with breast cancer. Some clones in this sample may be carry-over from other donors' samples. Sample: axillary lymph node tissue. CDR3 sequence reads: CASSTPWETQYF. The DNA of the CDR3 is TGTGCCAGCAGCACGCCCTGGGAGACCCAGTACTTC.